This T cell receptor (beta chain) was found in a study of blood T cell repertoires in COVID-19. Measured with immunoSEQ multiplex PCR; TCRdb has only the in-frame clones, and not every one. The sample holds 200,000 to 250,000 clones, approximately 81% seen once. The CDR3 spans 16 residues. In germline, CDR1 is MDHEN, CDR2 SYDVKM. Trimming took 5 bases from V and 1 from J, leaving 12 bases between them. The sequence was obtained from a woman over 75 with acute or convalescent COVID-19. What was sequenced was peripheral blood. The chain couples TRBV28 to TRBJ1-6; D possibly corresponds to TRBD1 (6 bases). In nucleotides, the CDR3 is TGTGCCAGCAGTACCATCAGGGGTTCCTATAATTCACCCCTCCACTTT. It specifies CASSTIRGSYNSPLHF. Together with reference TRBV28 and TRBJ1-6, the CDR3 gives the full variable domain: DVKVTQSSRYLVKRTGEKVFLECVQDMDHENMFWYRQDPGLGLRLIYFSYDVKMKEKGDIPEGYSVSREKKERFSLILESASTNQTSMYLCASSTIRGSYNSPLHFGNGTRLTVT.